This T cell receptor beta chain was sequenced during a study of monozygotic twins with inflammatory bowel disease. Study-level results: People with IBD had fewer clonotypes in common with others than healthy twins did, especially with disease activity. Support for any single strong IBD-associated signal or clonotype was not found.

Per germline, CDR1 DFQATT and CDR2 SNEGSKA (reference sequence). The CDR3 covers 14 residues. Of note for this clonotype: Its antigen is still unknown.

Per sample, reverse transcription was split into eight reactions. UMIs with a 6-nucleotide sample barcode were added by template switching. Reprocessing the 5' RACE reads, TCRdb reports a single entry for every CDR3 protein and omits DNA. Its table records some 200,000 distinct CDR3 sequences. The sequence came from a human donor with ulcerative colitis or Crohn's disease, or a healthy co-twin of an affected twin (not recorded which). The sequencing sample was made of blood. This chain uses TRBV20-1 with TRBJ1-1; TCRdb designates TRBD1, a call that cannot be tested without DNA. CDR3 sequence reads: CSATNSGANTEAFF.